The clone carrying this T cell receptor (beta chain) was picked up many times. Bulk tissue was left unsorted, and RNA and DNA were co-extracted from about 20-30 mg of it. Each of the tumor samples contained in excess of 75% viable tumor cells. A primer in the constant region served to generate TCR beta cDNA from roughly 450 ng of total RNA. Each TCR beta library was derived from three nested multiplex PCR rounds that employed slightly modified ARM-PCR. The first two PCR rounds used TRBV1-TRBV30 forward primers with a C-beta reverse primer, 10 cycles each. MiXCR was run by TCRdb on the multiplex PCR reads, yielding one entry per CDR3 protein. The data contain 100,000 or so distinct CDR3 sequences, 55% to 80% of them singletons. The entry originates in a study of tumor-infiltrating lymphocytes in primary liver carcinoma. CDR1 and CDR2 from the germline V gene are MDHEN and SYDVKM. CDR3 length: 14 residues. V was shortened by 5 bases and J by 4 bases, with 12 bases between the two germline ends.

Sequencing input: liver tumor tissue from sampling region 2. The subset is: tumor region T2, inferior pole. This receptor was identified in a woman aged 55-75 years with primary liver carcinoma and hepatitis B virus infection. The J gene is TRBJ1-5, the V gene TRBV28; D call uncertain. The CDR3 sequence is CASSLHGNNQPQHF. The CDR3 nucleotides are TGTGCCAGCAGTCTACACGGCAATAATCAGCCCCAGCATTTT.